One and the same sample provided the 16 T cell receptor beta chains below, sequenced in a study of long-term antiretroviral therapy in people with HIV. They ran version v3.0 of the immunoSEQ assay at survey level. Clones were read by immunoSEQ multiplex PCR, and TCRdb kept only the in-frame ones, dropping some. Here the sample spans about 21,000 clones, almost 85% being singletons. Sequencing used unsorted PBMCs, obtained 0.5 years after starting antiretroviral therapy. These receptors originate from a man aged 18-30 years with HIV.

The chain couples TRBV21-1 to TRBJ2-3; the table's TRBD1 call for D was not verified on the DNA. TRBV21-1 is shown as a pseudogene. The CDR3 runs 17 residues. CDR3 bases: TGTGCCAGCAGCAAAGCAGTCAGCCAGGGGAGCACAGATACGCAGTATTTT. It yields the protein CASSKAVSQGSTDTQYF.

The rearrangement uses TRBV7-6 and TRBJ2-3; a possible D gene is TRBD2 (5 bases). V gave up 5 bases and J gave up 3 bases, with 15 bases separating them. The CDR3 covers 15 residues. Germline CDR1 and CDR2: SGHVS and FNYEAQ. This CDR3 reads CASSIGLGGTDTQYF. The CDR3 nucleotides read TGTGCCAGCAGCATCGGACTGGGCGGGACAGATACGCAGTATTTT.

In its sample, this clone was seen a few times. The V gene is TRBV7-9, the J gene TRBJ2-7; 9 nucleotides line up with TRBD2. The length of the CDR3 is 14 residues. Per germline, CDR1 SEHNR and CDR2 FQNEAQ (reference sequence). The J segment lost 4 bases and the V segment lost 1 base, leaving 2 bases of the junction unmatched. Written as DNA, the CDR3 is TGTGCCAGCAGCTTAGAAGCGGGAGGATACGAGCAGTACTTC. This sequence encodes CASSLEAGGYEQYF. Full variable domain (remainder filled in from reference TRBV7-9 and TRBJ2-7): DTGVSQNPRHKITKRGQNVTFRCDPISEHNRLYWYRQTLGQGPEFLTYFQNEAQLEKSRLLSDRFSAERPKGSFSTLEIQRTEQGDSAMYLCASSLEAGGYEQYFGPGTRLTVT.

This sequence joins TRBV6-4 and TRBJ2-3; D unclear. V lost 7 bases, J lost 2 bases, and 13 bases lay in between. Germline V gives CDR1 MRHNA, CDR2 SNTAGT. The CDR3 covers 14 residues. This CDR3 is CASKSAAFTDTQYF. CDR3 nucleotides: TGTGCCAGCAAGTCGGCGGCTTTCACAGATACGCAGTATTTT.

The chain joins TRBV5-4 to TRBJ2-2, with unresolved D. Trimming left V 4 bases short and J 9 bases short, with 7 bases between. From germline, CDR1 is SGHNT and CDR2 YYREEE (reference sequence). The CDR3 is 11 amino acids. The CDR3 nucleotides read TGTGCCAGCAGCACCCCGCGGGAGCTGTTTTTT. Its protein is CASSTPRELFF.

V usage is TRBV4-3 and J usage is TRBJ2-1; 9 nucleotides agree with TRBD1. The V and J ends lost 4 bases and 6 bases, in that order; junction bases with no gene match: 7. The germline gives CDR1 LGHNA, CDR2 YSLEER. CDR3 size: 15 residues. The CDR3 DNA sequence: TGCGCCAGCAGCCTCCGGACAGGGGACGGCAATGAGCAGTTCTTC. Protein product: CASSLRTGDGNEQFF.

This chain uses TRBV15 with TRBJ2-7; 8 bases line up with TRBD2. CDR1 and CDR2 (germline): LNHNV, YYDKDF (reference sequence). Trimming removed 0 bases from V and 4 bases from J; junction bases left unmatched: 5. The CDR3 extends over 15 amino acids. This chain's CDR3 is CATSREGAGVYEQYF. CDR3 nucleotides: TGTGCCACCAGCAGAGAGGGAGCGGGGGTATACGAGCAGTACTTC.

This sequence joins TRBV6-4 and TRBJ2-3; 8 bases align to TRBD1. The CDR3 is 16 residues long. With 2 bases clipped from V and 1 base from J, the junction kept 5 bases outside the gene matches. From germline, CDR1 is MRHNA and CDR2 SNTAGT. The CDR3 spells CASSDEVTGGTDTQYF. In nucleotides, the CDR3 is TGTGCCAGCAGTGACGAGGTGACAGGGGGCACAGATACGCAGTATTTT.

This chain connects TRBV29-1 to TRBJ2-3; maybe TRBD2 (7 bases). Trimming took 3 bases from V and 0 from J, leaving 22 bases between them. The CDR3 is 18 residues long. Per germline, CDR1 SQVTM and CDR2 ANQGSEA. In nucleotides, the CDR3 is TGCAGCGTTGATGGTTGGGCTAGGGGGGGACGGAGCACAGATACGCAGTATTTT. This codes for CSVDGWARGGRSTDTQYF.

The V and J genes are TRBV28 and TRBJ2-3; 8 nucleotides line up with TRBD1. Germline V gives CDR1 MDHEN, CDR2 SYDVKM. J gave up 1 base and V 6 bases, and 3 bases lay outside the gene matches. The CDR3 contains 14 residues. The CDR3 DNA follows: TGTGCCAGCAGGTCGACAGGGGGCACAGATACGCAGTATTTT. Translating gives CASRSTGGTDTQYF.

The V gene is TRBV11-2, the J gene TRBJ2-7; 7 bases align to TRBD2. Germline loops: CDR1 SGHAT, CDR2 FQNNGV. The CDR3 is 16 residues long. V was pared by 6 bases and J by 7 bases, with 18 bases of the junction left unmatched. The CDR3 spells CASRSPGWEGRVEQYF. As DNA, the CDR3 is TGTGCCAGCAGATCCCCGGGGTGGGAGGGCCGAGTTGAGCAGTACTTC.

The V gene is TRBV6-5, the J gene TRBJ1-1; 8 bases are a match to TRBD1. The germline gives CDR1 MNHEY, CDR2 SVGAGI. After removal of 11 bases from V and 4 bases from J, the junction contained 9 bases not matched to a gene. The CDR3 runs to 13 residues. CDR3 bases: TGTGCCGTGACAGGGGCGAGGAGCACTGAAGCTTTCTTT. Translation: CAVTGARSTEAFF.

V is TRBV7-9 and J is TRBJ1-1, with D possibly matching TRBD1 (6 bases). Germline V gene data show CDR1 as SEHNR and CDR2 as FQNEAQ (reference sequence). This CDR3 is 14 amino acids long. The V gene lost 6 bases and the J gene lost 0 bases, with 11 bases spanning the gap. The CDR3 DNA follows: TGTGCCAGCAGACAGGGACGAATGAACACTGAAGCTTTCTTT. Translation gives CASRQGRMNTEAFF. The variable domain in full, completed from reference TRBV7-9 and TRBJ1-1, reads DTGVSQNPRHKITKRGQNVTFRCDPISEHNRLYWYRQTLGQGPEFLTYFQNEAQLEKSRLLSDRFSAERPKGSFSTLEIQRTEQGDSAMYLCASRQGRMNTEAFFGQGTRLTVV.

Here the CDR3 DNA reads TGTGCCAGCAGCTCGGAGCGGGGGGGCCCGAATGAGCAGTTCTTC. It encodes CASSSERGGPNEQFF. The V gene is TRBV5-4, the J gene TRBJ2-1, with 10 bases that match TRBD2. CDR1 SGHNT and CDR2 YYREEE come from the germline V gene (reference sequence). This CDR3 is 15 amino acids long. J was trimmed by 7 bases and V by 3 bases; bases with no gene match: 7.

The chain has TRBV5-6 and TRBJ1-3; D possibly corresponds to TRBD1 (5 bases). Trimming took off 4 bases at V and 4 bases at J, with 21 bases between the two ends. The CDR3 covers 17 residues. Germline-derived CDR1 and CDR2 are SGHDT and YYEEEE. The DNA of the CDR3 is TGTGCCAGCAGCCGACGGAGTAAAGGGGCGAGGGGAAACACCATATATTTT. Translating it yields CASSRRSKGARGNTIYF. The variable domain in full, with the rest retrieved from reference TRBV5-6 and TRBJ1-3, is DAGVTQSPTHLIKTRGQQVTLRCSPKSGHDTVSWYQQALGQGPQFIFQYYEEEERQRGNFPDRFSGHQFPNYSSELNVNALLLGDSALYLCASSRRSKGARGNTIYFGEGSWLTVV.

The rearrangement joins TRBV28 to TRBJ2-7; 9 nucleotides align to TRBD1. The CDR3 is made up of 13 amino acids. V trimming: 11 bases; J trimming: 6 bases; junction bases outside the gene matches: 11. CDR1 is MDHEN, CDR2 SYDVKM, per germline. The CDR3 reads CASSRDRAAEQYF. CDR3 nucleotides: TGTGCCTCCAGCCGGGACAGGGCGGCCGAGCAGTACTTC.